This TCR beta chain was found in a study of PD-L1 blockade in urothelial cancer. Looking at the study overall: Patients commenced intravenous atezolizumab, 1,200 mg every 3 weeks, in 2014. A median blood sample held about 140,000 T cells and tens of thousands of unique TCRs.

Patient sample counts ranged from 1 to 8, pretreatment and on-treatment. Added to each PCR by spiking were synthetic TCR analog templates. Sequencing used immunoSEQ multiplex PCR; TCRdb keeps in-frame clones, though not all of them. The sample contains around 53,000 clones, 84% of which appear only once. CDR1 and CDR2 from the germline V gene are MDHEN and SYDVKM. The V end lost 7 bases, the J end lost 2 bases, and 18 bases lay between the germline ends. The CDR3 has 15 amino acids. The chain combines TRBV28 with TRBJ2-7; D may be TRBD1 (5 bases). This sample comprised PBMCs, obtained around atezolizumab (anti-PD-L1) treatment. This TCR was sampled from a man aged 40-49 years with urothelial cancer. The CDR3 loop is CASNSRGANPYEQYF. CDR3 in DNA: TGTGCCAGCAATTCTAGGGGCGCAAATCCCTACGAGCAGTACTTC.